Following are 15 T cell receptor beta chains from one sample sequenced in a study of blood T cell repertoires in COVID-19 (dated by TCRdb to 2020 to 2022). The library was generated by the immunoSEQ multiplex PCR assay. As stored in TCRdb, this immuneACCESS dataset retains in-frame rearrangements with V and J assigned. A fraction of the clones does not appear; measured against another copy, unresolved V genes explain less than half of the discrepancy, and the remainder lacks a known reason. Within this sample are roughly 150,000 clones, with 80% of them counted one time only. The ten largest clones add up to roughly 3.5% of the sample. Sequenced: PBMCs or T cells enriched from blood (not recorded which). These receptors were taken from a woman aged 60-70 years who had recovered from COVID-19.

This clone has just a few counts. V usage is TRBV2 and J usage is TRBJ1-6; D unresolved. The length of the CDR3 is 15 residues. CDR1 and CDR2 from the germline V gene are SNHLY and FYNNEI. Trimming left V 6 bases short and J 10 bases short, with 19 bases between. CDR3 loop: CASRGGEAGSSPLHF. As DNA, the CDR3 is TGTGCCAGCAGAGGTGGTGAGGCCGGCAGCTCACCCCTCCACTTT.

This chain connects TRBV6-5 to TRBJ1-2, with D unresolved. CDR3 length equals 12 residues. CDR1 is MNHEY and CDR2 is SVGAGI in the germline V gene. V was clipped by 6 bases and J by 1 base, with 6 bases between them. Written as DNA, the CDR3 is TGTGCCAGCAGGCCCAGTAACTATGGCTACACCTTC. It encodes CASRPSNYGYTF.

This sequence joins TRBV5-1 and TRBJ2-3, with 7 bases fitting TRBD2. V shed 4 bases, J shed 0 bases, and the junction held 8 bases outside the gene matches. Germline lookup yields CDR1 SGHRS and CDR2 YFSETQ. The CDR3 is 16 residues long. CDR3 in amino acids: CASSPRGTHSTDTQYF. CDR3 sequence (DNA): TGCGCCAGCAGCCCGCGGGGGACCCACAGCACAGATACGCAGTATTTT.

A few counts support this clone. V gene TRBV7-5 combines with J gene TRBJ1-1. TRBV7-5 has pseudogene status. The CDR3 is 13 amino acids. The CDR3 region is CASRPTRRTEAFF. CDR3 in DNA: TGTGCCAGCCGACCTACGAGGCGCACTGAAGCTTTCTTT.

This chain joins TRBV7-2 and TRBJ2-7, with 13 positions matching TRBD2. V lost 4 bases and J lost 6; bases outside the gene matches: 6. Germline V gene lookup returns CDR1 SGHTA and CDR2 FQGNSA. This CDR3 region has 15 residues. The CDR3 nucleotides are TGTGCCAGCAGCTCTACGGGACTAGCGGGGAGCGAGCAGTACTTC. This codes for CASSSTGLAGSEQYF.

In this sample, this clone turned up once. The CDR3 DNA reads as TGTGCCAGCAGTGCACCGATATTGAGCTACGAGCAGTACTTC. Translating gives CASSAPILSYEQYF. The rearrangement uses TRBV2 and TRBJ2-7, with D unresolved. There are 14 residues in the CDR3. Deletions cut 4 bases from V and 3 bases from J, with 13 bases between. Germline loops: CDR1 SNHLY, CDR2 FYNNEI. The complete variable domain, with remaining parts taken from reference TRBV2 and TRBJ2-7, reads EPEVTQTPSHQVTQMGQEVILRCVPISNHLYFYWYRQILGQKVEFLVSFYNNEISEKSEIFDDQFSVERPDGSNFTLKIRSTKLEDSAMYFCASSAPILSYEQYFGPGTRLTVT.

CDR3 region: CASSGGTSGGAYEQYF. Here the CDR3 DNA reads TGTGCCAGCAGTGGAGGGACTAGCGGGGGGGCGTACGAGCAGTACTTC. The chain carries TRBV2 and TRBJ2-7; 16 nucleotides align to TRBD2. Per germline, CDR1 SNHLY and CDR2 FYNNEI. V was clipped by 4 bases and J by 4 bases; unmatched bases: 4. The length of the CDR3 is 16 residues.

This rearrangement joins TRBV9 to TRBJ2-7; D might be TRBD1 (5 bases). The CDR3 runs 14 residues. V was clipped by 3 bases and J by 2 bases, with 12 bases between them. Germline V gives CDR1 SGDLS, CDR2 YYNGEE. The CDR3 region has the DNA TGTGCCAGCAGCGCCGGACAATCTACCTACGAGCAGTACTTC. Its protein product is CASSAGQSTYEQYF.

The rearrangement uses TRBV7-2 and TRBJ2-5; D gene uncertain. Germline loops: CDR1 SGHTA, CDR2 FQGNSA. Trimming cost V 0 bases and J 5 bases, with 13 bases left between them. This CDR3 comprises 15 residues. The CDR3 bases are TGTGCCAGCAGCTTAGCTACTACCTCCCGGGAGACCCAGTACTTC. It is translated as CASSLATTSRETQYF.

The chain is built from TRBV5-1 and TRBJ2-1; 12 bases agree with TRBD2. Germline V lookup: CDR1 SGHRS, CDR2 YFSETQ. The J segment lost 5 bases and the V segment lost 4 bases, leaving 4 bases of the junction unmatched. The CDR3 runs 15 residues. CDR3 sequence reads: CASSVLAGGDNEQFF. Written as DNA, the CDR3 is TGCGCCAGCAGCGTGCTAGCGGGGGGGGACAATGAGCAGTTCTTC.

CDR3 loop: CASSVSYEQYF. CDR3 nucleotides: TGTGCCAGCAGCGTATCCTACGAGCAGTACTTC. This sequence joins TRBV5-6 and TRBJ2-7; D unclear. The germline gives CDR1 SGHDT, CDR2 YYEEEE. The CDR3 covers 11 residues. V lost 4 bases and J 1 base, leaving 3 bases between the germline ends.

V is TRBV5-1 and J is TRBJ1-1, with D maybe TRBD1 (5 bases). CDR1 and CDR2 from the germline V gene are SGHRS and YFSETQ. This CDR3 contains 13 residues. V was pared by 2 bases and J by 5 bases, with 10 bases between. CDR3 in DNA: TGCGCCAGCAGCTTTGGGGGGGAGACTGAAGCTTTCTTT. This sequence encodes CASSFGGETEAFF.

The rearrangement uses TRBV10-1 and TRBJ2-1; possibly TRBD2 for D (7 bases). CDR1 is WNHNN and CDR2 is SYGVQD in the germline V gene (reference sequence). V lost 0 bases and J lost 0, with 18 bases in between. This CDR3 is 19 amino acids long. CDR3 protein: CASSESRWTGGSSYNEQFF. DNA for the CDR3: TGCGCCAGCAGTGAGTCGCGGTGGACGGGGGGCAGCTCCTACAATGAGCAGTTCTTC.

This clone occurred many times. In DNA form, the CDR3 reads TGTGCCAGCGGAACCGGGACAGGGAACTCCTACGAGCAGTACTTC. This translates into CASGTGTGNSYEQYF. V gene TRBV10-3 combines with J gene TRBJ2-7; 9 nucleotides match TRBD1. Trimming took 10 bases from V and 0 from J; bases not matched to a gene: 10. The CDR3 sequence is 15 residues long. Germline CDR1 ENHRY, CDR2 SYGVKD.

The chain employs TRBV2 and TRBJ1-1; a weak D match, TRBD1 (5 bases). Germline CDR1 is SNHLY and CDR2 is FYNNEI. V was shortened by 7 bases and J by 3 bases, with 12 bases between the two germline ends. The CDR3 runs 13 residues. The CDR3 bases are TGTGCCAGCACAGGGTATTCAGACACTGAAGCTTTCTTT. Protein product: CASTGYSDTEAFF.